Listed here are 2 T cell receptor beta chains from one sample, sequenced in a study of blood T cell repertoires in COVID-19. TCRdb's table, derived via immunoSEQ multiplex PCR, lists solely in-frame clones and lacks some. The sample has a few hundred thousand clones, more than 80% seen once. Sequencing used peripheral blood. These receptors all come from a man in his late teens or twenties who had recovered from COVID-19.

The J gene is TRBJ2-3, the V gene TRBV25-1, with D possibly TRBD1 on 7 matching bases. The CDR3 covers 14 residues. Trimming removed 2 bases at V and 5 bases at J, with 11 bases between. From germline, CDR1 is MGHDK and CDR2 SYGVNS. The CDR3 here is CASSEEQGGDTQYF. CDR3 in DNA: TGTGCCAGCAGTGAAGAGCAGGGGGGAGATACGCAGTATTTT.

The chain combines TRBV7-3 with TRBJ2-5; tentatively, D is TRBD2 (6 bases). Trimming took off 5 bases at V and 7 bases at J, with 17 bases between the two ends. The CDR3 spans 14 residues. CDR1 is SGHTA, CDR2 FQGTGA, per germline. CDR3 coding DNA: TGTGCCAGCAGCGTCAGTAGCGGTGAGGGGACCCAGTACTTC. Translating it yields CASSVSSGEGTQYF. The whole variable domain, filled in from reference TRBV7-3 and TRBJ2-5, reads GAGVSQTPSNKVTEKGKYVELRCDPISGHTALYWYRQSLGQGPEFLIYFQGTGAADDSGLPNDRFFAVRPEGSVSTLKIQRTERGDSAVYLCASSVSSGEGTQYFGPGTRLLVL.